Reported below is one TCR beta chain. Which antigen it targets is not known. Nothing much larger sits one base from this clone, and base qualities are not available. Cells from the mixed lymphocyte reactions were cocultured for approximately six days at 37 degrees C. Responder PBMCs were labelled with CFSE and stimulator PBMCs were labelled with Violet Dye, after which the responder and stimulator PBMCs were mixed at a 1:1 ratio. Sorted unstimulated T cells, along with proliferating T cells recovered from mixed lymphocyte reactions, underwent TCRbeta CDR3 sequencing. Fresh whole blood from ten HLA-typed healthy donors was used as the source from which PBMCs were isolated. Proliferating CFSE-low responder T cells were FACS-sorted after the mixed lymphocyte reaction for TCR sequencing. The data derive from a study of siplizumab effects on memory and regulatory T cells (dated by TCRdb to between 2018 and 2021). As for the study more broadly: Across 8 or 9 responder-stimulator pairs, mixed lymphocyte reactions were run in pairs, roughly 1 with siplizumab at roughly 0.95 ug/mL and roughly 1 without drug. The effect of the anti-CD2 antibody siplizumab on alloreactive T-cell subsets was examined in allogeneic mixed lymphocyte reactions constructed from human PBMCs.

Here is what the overall study found, with its caveats: Among mappable alloreactive CD4+ clones, an average Treg-derived fraction of roughly 71% was observed with siplizumab, compared with 26.9% in control reactions. Roughly 75-95% of proliferating CD4+ or CD8+ clones could not be assigned a naive or memory phenotype. Greater diversity appeared to be present in unstimulated naive T cells than in memory T cells, and a substantial contribution to the alloresponse seemed to be made by naive cells. Whether proliferating Tregs from siplizumab cultures actually had suppressive function was not functionally confirmed. Siplizumab significantly reduced the cumulative frequency of alloreactive sequences traceable to unstimulated CD4+ memory T cells. Because sequences below about 10^-5 frequency were poorly captured, only a minor fraction of alloreactive clones could be mapped to unstimulated subsets.

Library preparation employed the immunoSEQ multiplex PCR assay. Around 92,000 TCR templates per sample were assayed by the deep sequencing platform. Genomic DNA extracted from sorted T cells was used for TCRbeta CDR3 sequencing. Turning to the authors' computational methods: The R programming language was used for the clonal analysis of the TCRbeta CDR3 data. Alloreactive CD4+ and CD8+ clones were identified by comparing unstimulated samples to CFSE-low samples taken after the reaction. Alloreactive CD4+ clones were assigned to regulatory or non-regulatory origin by matching sequences to sorted unstimulated Treg and non-Treg repertoires. TCRdb took over this immuneACCESS table, retaining in-frame rearrangements with V and J assigned. Such tables are incomplete; in checked studies, under half of the missing clones stem from an unresolved V gene, and the remainder is unexplained. V, J and clone size derive from that table, while D and trimming were established from the DNA sequence. Here the sample has approximately 10,000 clones; around half occur a single time. The ten largest clones add up to around two fifths of the sample.

At the junction V is shortened by 5 bases and J by 6 bases; bases outside the gene matches: 14. The CDR3 covers 17 residues, taking in both the cysteine and the phenylalanine. Only the CDR3 DNA stays, 51 bases, in frame from base 1. Taken from the germline V gene (reference sequence), the CDR1 and CDR2 loops are LNHNV and YYDKDF. The sample was CFSE-low (dividing) CD8+ T cells sorted from an allogeneic mixed lymphocyte reaction. Recombination joined TRBV15 with TRBJ2-1; 9 of the junction bases match TRBD1. This TCR came from a human donor in good health; the cells came from an allogeneic mixed lymphocyte reaction. Some clones in this sample may be carry-over from other donors' samples. The CDR3 reads CATSREVRTGASNEQFF. Read as DNA, the sequence is TGTGCCACCAGCCGGGAGGTGCGGACAGGGGCCTCCAATGAGCAGTTCTTC.